Listed below are T cell receptor beta chains from one sample, sequenced in a study of cytomegalovirus exposure and HLA in healthy donors. Measured with immunoSEQ multiplex PCR; TCRdb has only the in-frame clones, and not every one. This table has 100,000 to 150,000 clones, 77% appearing once. The sample was PBMCs. These receptors originate from a male donor in good health and CMV-seropositive. CDR3s include the opening cysteine and the closing phenylalanine or tryptophan. A D gene is named only where the DNA matches it firmly. Size is omitted from some rows. Given values are once, few, many or a class for expanded clones.

V: TRBV6-5; J: TRBJ2-2; D: NA; size: NA; CDR3: CASRPGVTGELFF; DNA: TGTGCCAGCAGACCGGGGGTCACCGGGGAGCTGTTTTTT
V: TRBV10-3; J: TRBJ2-1; D: TRBD2; size: NA; CDR3: CAISESKAGGYNEQFF; DNA: TGTGCCATCAGTGAGTCGAAAGCGGGGGGGTACAATGAGCAGTTCTTC
V: TRBV10-3; J: TRBJ1-2; D: TRBD1; size: NA; CDR3: CAIRQGDYGYTF; DNA: TGTGCCATCAGACAGGGGGACTATGGCTACACCTTC
V: TRBV7-8; J: TRBJ1-1; D: NA; size: NA; CDR3: CASSLGGGGANTEAFF; DNA: TGTGCCAGCAGCTTAGGGGGAGGCGGGGCCAACACTGAAGCTTTCTTT
V: TRBV19; J: TRBJ2-2; D: TRBD2; size: NA; CDR3: CASSMLLAGGRLRTGELFF; DNA: TGTGCCAGTAGTATGTTACTAGCGGGAGGCCGCCTGCGCACCGGGGAGCTGTTTTTT
V: TRBV19; J: TRBJ2-5; D: NA; size: NA; CDR3: CASSRTVPETQYF; DNA: TGTGCCAGTAGTCGGACAGTTCCAGAGACCCAGTACTTC
V: TRBV7-2; J: TRBJ2-5; D: NA; size: once; CDR3: CASSPSRHQETQYF; DNA: TGTGCCAGCAGCCCCTCGAGGCACCAAGAGACCCAGTACTTC
V: TRBV6-5; J: TRBJ2-7; D: NA; size: once; CDR3: CATRDSSSYEQYF; DNA: TGTGCCACCAGGGACTCTAGCTCCTACGAGCAGTACTTC
V: TRBV27; J: TRBJ2-4; D: TRBD2; size: NA; CDR3: CASSPKRESKNSQYF; DNA: TGTGCCAGCAGTCCCAAGCGGGAGTCCAAAAACAGTCAGTACTTC
V: TRBV7-2; J: TRBJ2-3; D: TRBD2; size: NA; CDR3: CASSRRLAGGPDTQYF; DNA: TGTGCCAGCAGTCGAAGACTAGCGGGGGGGCCGGATACGCAGTATTTT
V: TRBV28; J: TRBJ2-1; D: NA; size: NA; CDR3: CASSFESSYNEQFF; DNA: TGTGCCAGCAGTTTCGAGAGCTCCTACAATGAGCAGTTCTTC
V: TRBV29-1; J: TRBJ1-1; D: NA; size: NA; CDR3: CSVGARLQAHTEAFF; DNA: TGCAGCGTTGGGGCCCGTTTACAGGCCCACACTGAAGCTTTCTTT
V: TRBV5-4; J: TRBJ2-1; D: NA; size: NA; CDR3: CASSWGERPEQFF; DNA: TGTGCCAGCAGCTGGGGGGAGAGGCCTGAGCAGTTCTTC
V: TRBV4-1; J: TRBJ1-2; D: NA; size: NA; CDR3: CASSHGRTGDYTF; DNA: TGCGCCAGCAGCCACGGACGTACCGGGGACTACACCTTC
V: TRBV6-4; J: TRBJ2-1; D: TRBD2; size: NA; CDR3: CASSQQGLAGLNEQFF; DNA: TGTGCCAGCAGTCAGCAGGGACTAGCGGGTCTCAATGAGCAGTTCTTC
V: TRBV9; J: TRBJ1-3; D: NA; size: NA; CDR3: CASSVGGYGNTIYF; DNA: TGTGCCAGCAGCGTAGGAGGGTATGGAAACACCATATATTTT
V: TRBV21-1; J: TRBJ1-4; D: NA; size: NA; CDR3: CASSRTGGVGEKLFF; DNA: TGTGCCAGCAGCAGGACAGGGGGCGTCGGGGAAAAACTGTTTTTT
V: TRBV27; J: TRBJ1-1; D: NA; size: NA; CDR3: CASSSRRGNTEAFF; DNA: TGTGCCAGCAGCAGTCGACGGGGAAACACTGAAGCTTTCTTT
V: TRBV11-2; J: TRBJ2-7; D: TRBD2; size: NA; CDR3: CASRLLALTYEQYF; DNA: TGTGCCAGCAGACTACTAGCGTTAACCTACGAGCAGTACTTC
V: TRBV5-6; J: TRBJ1-6; D: NA; size: NA; CDR3: CASSLRRVSSYNSPLHF; DNA: TGTGCCAGCAGCTTGAGACGGGTCAGCTCCTATAATTCACCCCTCCACTTT
V: TRBV9; J: TRBJ2-3; D: TRBD2; size: NA; CDR3: CASSVGSSGSTDTQYF; DNA: TGTGCCAGCAGCGTAGGGTCTAGCGGGAGCACAGATACGCAGTATTTT
V: TRBV2; J: TRBJ2-5; D: TRBD1; size: NA; CDR3: CASSAETGGLGTQYF; DNA: TGTGCCAGCAGTGCGGAGACAGGGGGCTTAGGGACCCAGTACTTC
V: TRBV6-1; J: TRBJ2-1; D: TRBD1; size: NA; CDR3: CASGTGSSYNEQFF; DNA: TGTGCCAGCGGGACAGGGAGCTCCTACAATGAGCAGTTCTTC
V: TRBV6-5; J: TRBJ1-1; D: NA; size: NA; CDR3: CATQGQFNTEAFF; DNA: TGTGCCACCCAAGGACAGTTTAACACTGAAGCTTTCTTT
V: TRBV11-2; J: TRBJ1-4; D: NA; size: few; CDR3: CASSLDPRDKFF; DNA: TGTGCCAGCAGCTTAGATCCACGGGACAAATTTTTT
V: TRBV5-1; J: TRBJ2-3; D: NA; size: once; CDR3: CASSLARDGTDTQYF; DNA: TGCGCCAGCAGCTTGGCCAGGGATGGCACAGATACGCAGTATTTT
V: TRBV11-3; J: TRBJ2-1; D: TRBD2; size: few; CDR3: CASSLVGTSGSPSEQFF; DNA: TGTGCCAGCAGCTTAGTGGGGACTAGCGGGAGCCCCTCCGAGCAGTTCTTC
V: TRBV5-4; J: TRBJ2-2; D: NA; size: few; CDR3: CASSRDMNGELFF; DNA: TGTGCCAGCAGCAGGGACATGAACGGGGAGCTGTTTTTT